This entry lists 20 T cell receptor beta chains sequenced from one sample in a study of blood T cell repertoires in COVID-19 (dated by TCRdb to 2020 to 2021). Receptors were amplified or captured by the immunoSEQ multiplex PCR assay. TCRdb took this table from immuneACCESS and kept in-frame rearrangements with V and J called. Such tables lack part of the clones; where checked against another copy, unresolved V genes explain under half of the gap, and the rest is unexplained. This sample gives approximately 150,000 clones in total; 80% of them show up just once. Approximately 6% of the sample is held by the ten biggest clonotypes. Sequencing was carried out using PBMCs or T cells enriched from blood (not recorded which). The receptor source for this set is a man between 40 and 49 years old who had recovered from COVID-19.

This rearrangement joins TRBV19 to TRBJ1-4; D is undetermined. Germline-derived CDR1 and CDR2 are LNHDA and SQIVND (reference sequence). CDR3 length equals 15 residues. V gave up 3 bases and J gave up 3 bases, with 11 bases separating them. The CDR3 region has the DNA TGTGCCAGTAGTATCTCCCAGGTCTCTAATGAAAAACTGTTTTTT. Encoded protein: CASSISQVSNEKLFF.

CDR3 nucleotide sequence: TGCGCCAGCTTCAAACGGGACAGGGGGCGCAGAGACTACGAGCAGTACGTC. Its translation is CASFKRDRGRRDYEQYV. V usage is TRBV23-1 and J usage is TRBJ2-7, with 12 bases aligning to TRBD1. TRBV23-1 is recorded as an ORF, its role being uncertain. This CDR3 contains 17 residues. With 8 bases clipped from V and 3 bases from J, the junction kept 14 bases outside the gene matches.

This chain connects TRBV5-1 to TRBJ2-1; no clear D. The germline V and J ends were trimmed by 0 bases and 1 base, with 8 bases remaining between them. Per the germline V gene, CDR1 is SGHRS and CDR2 is YFSETQ. CDR3 length: 15 residues. CDR3 DNA: TGCGCCAGCAGCTTGGGGGCAGTGTCCTACAATGAGCAGTTCTTC. It codes for CASSLGAVSYNEQFF. The full variable domain, rest sourced from reference TRBV5-1 and TRBJ2-1, is KAGVTQTPRYLIKTRGQQVTLSCSPISGHRSVSWYQQTPGQGLQFLFEYFSETQRNKGNFPGRFSGRQFSNSRSEMNVSTLELGDSALYLCASSLGAVSYNEQFFGPGTRLTVL.

The J gene is TRBJ2-3, the V gene TRBV7-9; 7 bases are a match to TRBD1. CDR1 and CDR2 (germline): SEHNR, FQNEAQ (reference sequence). The CDR3 is made up of 14 amino acids. Germline trimming cut 2 bases from V and 5 bases from J; bases unmatched to any gene: 4. As DNA, the CDR3 is TGTGCCAGCAGCTTATTGGACAGGCGAGATACGCAGTATTTT. Translated, it gives CASSLLDRRDTQYF. Combining the CDR3 with reference TRBV7-9 and TRBJ2-3 gives the whole variable domain DTGVSQNPRHKITKRGQNVTFRCDPISEHNRLYWYRQTLGQGPEFLTYFQNEAQLEKSRLLSDRFSAERPKGSFSTLEIQRTEQGDSAMYLCASSLLDRRDTQYFGPGTRLTVL.

The V call is TRBV29-1, the J call TRBJ1-1, with D maybe TRBD1 (6 bases). The V and J ends lost 5 bases and 1 base respectively, with 26 bases between them. This CDR3 has 18 residues. Germline V gene data show CDR1 as SQVTM and CDR2 as ANQGSEA. This chain's CDR3 is CSVHGTTGGDEGNTEAFF. DNA for the CDR3: TGCAGCGTTCATGGTACGACAGGTGGGGACGAGGGGAACACTGAAGCTTTCTTT.

In DNA form, the CDR3 reads TGCAGCGTTTCCAGGGGGAGCCACGAGCAGTACTTC. As protein: CSVSRGSHEQYF. The V gene is TRBV29-1, the J gene TRBJ2-7, with 7 nucleotides matching TRBD1. Unmatched junction bases numbered 6, after V lost 5 bases and J lost 5 bases. The CDR3 sequence is 12 residues long. The germline V gene has CDR1 SQVTM and CDR2 ANQGSEA.

The chain joins TRBV29-1 to TRBJ2-3; 9 bases match TRBD1. With 4 bases clipped from V and 4 bases from J, the junction kept 9 bases outside the gene matches. The CDR3 is made up of 15 amino acids. Germline assignment: CDR1 SQVTM and CDR2 ANQGSEA. As DNA, the CDR3 is TGCAGCGTTGGGAAACAGGGGGCTCCTGCAGATACGCAGTATTTT. Its protein is CSVGKQGAPADTQYF.

The rearrangement joins TRBV5-1 to TRBJ1-2; 7 positions agree with TRBD1. The CDR3 is made up of 15 amino acids. Germline V gene lookup returns CDR1 SGHRS and CDR2 YFSETQ. V was pared by 3 bases and J by 4 bases, with 9 bases of the junction left unmatched. The CDR3 protein is CASSSNTGDSYGYTF. The DNA of the CDR3 is TGCGCCAGCAGCTCCAATACAGGGGATAGCTATGGCTACACCTTC.

This chain links TRBV5-6 with TRBJ2-7, with 9 bases aligning to TRBD1. Trimming at V came to 3 bases and at J to 5 bases, leaving 6 bases not matched to a gene. Germline CDR1 reads SGHDT; CDR2 reads YYEEEE. The CDR3 spans 14 residues. The CDR3 loop is CASSSLDRGNEQYV. The DNA of the CDR3 is TGTGCCAGCAGCTCCCTGGACAGGGGAAACGAGCAGTACGTC.

The chain carries TRBV10-3 and TRBJ2-1, with D possibly matching TRBD1 (5 bases). Trimming took off 0 bases at V and 8 bases at J, with 14 bases between the two ends. The CDR3 is 15 amino acids. Germline V gives CDR1 ENHRY, CDR2 SYGVKD. CDR3 DNA sequence: TGTGCCATCAGTGAGTCGGCAGGGTATAGGTATGAGCAGTTCTTC. Translated: CAISESAGYRYEQFF.

V is TRBV5-1 and J is TRBJ2-3, with TRBD1 matching 7 bases. The V and J ends lost 2 bases and 2 bases, in that order; junction bases with no gene match: 8. Germline V CDR1 and CDR2: SGHRS, YFSETQ. CDR3 size: 16 residues. DNA of the CDR3: TGCGCCAGCAGCTTAGGGACAGCCTTGCACACAGATACGCAGTATTTT. It is translated as CASSLGTALHTDTQYF. Based on the CDR3 plus reference TRBV5-1 and TRBJ2-3, the full variable domain is KAGVTQTPRYLIKTRGQQVTLSCSPISGHRSVSWYQQTPGQGLQFLFEYFSETQRNKGNFPGRFSGRQFSNSRSEMNVSTLELGDSALYLCASSLGTALHTDTQYFGPGTRLTVL.

This clone was picked up a small number of times. The gene calls are TRBV3-1 (or the pseudogene TRBV3-2) and TRBJ2-2; 9 bases line up with TRBD2. With V trimmed by 3 bases and J by 5 bases, 4 bases remained unmatched. The CDR3 runs 15 residues. CDR1 is LGHDT and CDR2 is YNNKEL in the germline V gene (reference sequence). The CDR3 here is CASSQREGRTGELFF. For the CDR3, the DNA is TGTGCCAGCAGCCAGCGGGAGGGAAGGACCGGGGAGCTGTTTTTT.

The genes are TRBV18 and TRBJ2-3; no firm D call. Trimming removed 3 bases at V and 6 bases at J, with 13 bases between. The CDR3 spans 14 residues. The germline CDR1 and CDR2 sequences are KGHSH and LQKENI. The CDR3 DNA sequence: TGTGCCAGCTCACCGCCTTACTCGCGGGATACGCAGTATTTT. This translates into CASSPPYSRDTQYF. The full variable domain, its missing parts supplied by reference TRBV18 and TRBJ2-3, is NAGVMQNPRHLVRRRGQEARLRCSPMKGHSHVYWYRQLPEEGLKFMVYLQKENIIDESGMPKERFSAEFPKEGPSILRIQQVVRGDSAAYFCASSPPYSRDTQYFGPGTRLTVL.

The chain has TRBV6-5 and TRBJ2-3; 12 positions agree with TRBD1. The CDR3 spans 15 residues. Germline CDR1 reads MNHEY; CDR2 reads SVGAGI. V was pared by 8 bases and J by 2 bases, with 5 bases of the junction left unmatched. CDR3 sequence (DNA): TGTGCCAGCGGGGGACAGGGGGCGACCACAGATACGCAGTATTTT. This codes for CASGGQGATTDTQYF.

This clone showed up just once. This rearrangement joins TRBV21-1 to TRBJ2-1; the table's TRBD2 call for D was not verified on the DNA. TRBV21-1 is a pseudogene locus. This CDR3 contains 12 residues. CDR3 sequence (DNA): TGTGCCAGCAGCAAACCATCTATGAGGCAGTTCTTC. Protein product: CASSKPSMRQFF.

In DNA form, the CDR3 reads TGTGCCAGCAGCCAAGATGGAAGGACTATCTACAATGAGCAGTTCTTC. Translation: CASSQDGRTIYNEQFF. The chain links TRBV3-1 (or the pseudogene TRBV3-2) to TRBJ2-1; D perhaps matches TRBD2 (6 bases). This CDR3 contains 16 residues. With 0 bases removed from V and 3 bases from J, the gap between germline ends came to 12 bases. Per the germline V gene, CDR1 is LGHDT and CDR2 is YNNKEL (reference sequence).

The chain combines TRBV3-1 (or the pseudogene TRBV3-2) with TRBJ2-2; D remains unclear. Germline V gene data show CDR1 as LGHDT and CDR2 as YNNKEL (reference sequence). V gave up 5 bases and J gave up 7 bases, with 11 bases separating them. There are 13 residues in the CDR3. The CDR3 DNA is TGTGCCAGCAGCAATTCAGGTTTCGGGGAGCTGTTTTTT. Residues: CASSNSGFGELFF.

This clone was observed a few times. DNA of the CDR3: TGTGCCAGCAGCGACTATAGTGGCAATGAGCAGTTCTTC. As protein: CASSDYSGNEQFF. The chain uses TRBV7-3 and TRBJ2-1; tentative D call: TRBD2 (5 bases). The CDR3 runs 13 residues. Germline V gene lookup returns CDR1 SGHTA and CDR2 FQGTGA. V dropped 5 bases and J dropped 6 bases, with 11 bases sitting between them.

V usage is TRBV11-2 and J usage is TRBJ2-7; D unresolved. The germline gives CDR1 SGHAT, CDR2 FQNNGV. The ends were cut back, 0 bases at V and 2 bases at J, with 5 bases in the middle. This CDR3 has 13 amino acids. The DNA of the CDR3 is TGTGCCAGCAGCTTAGACCCCACCTACGAGCAGTACGTC. Protein sequence: CASSLDPTYEQYV.

The J gene is TRBJ2-1, the V gene TRBV20-1; 12 nucleotides agree with TRBD2. V trimming: 3 bases; J trimming: 2 bases; junction bases outside the gene matches: 8. Germline CDR1 DFQATT, CDR2 SNEGSKA (reference sequence). This CDR3 contains 17 residues. The CDR3: CSASALLAGGTYNEQFF. In nucleotides, the CDR3 is TGCAGTGCTAGTGCCCTACTAGCGGGGGGAACCTACAATGAGCAGTTCTTC.